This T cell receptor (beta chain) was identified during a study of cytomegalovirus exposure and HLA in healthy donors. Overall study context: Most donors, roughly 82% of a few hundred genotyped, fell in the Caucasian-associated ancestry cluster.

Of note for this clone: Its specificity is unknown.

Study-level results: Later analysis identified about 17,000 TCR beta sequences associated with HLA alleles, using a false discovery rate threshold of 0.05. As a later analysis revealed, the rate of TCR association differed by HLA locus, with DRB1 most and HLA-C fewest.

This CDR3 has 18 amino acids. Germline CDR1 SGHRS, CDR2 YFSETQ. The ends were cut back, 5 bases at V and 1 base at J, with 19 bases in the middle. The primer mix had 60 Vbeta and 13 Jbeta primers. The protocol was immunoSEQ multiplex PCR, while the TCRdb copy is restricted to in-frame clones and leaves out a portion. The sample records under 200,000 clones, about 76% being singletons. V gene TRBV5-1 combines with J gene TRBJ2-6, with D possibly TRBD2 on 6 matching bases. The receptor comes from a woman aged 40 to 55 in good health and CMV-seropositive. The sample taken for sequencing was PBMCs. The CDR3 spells CASSFPEGRLSGANVLTF. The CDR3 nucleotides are TGCGCCAGCAGTTTTCCGGAGGGGCGCCTTTCTGGGGCCAACGTCCTGACTTTC.